The TCR beta chain under discussion was sequenced for a study of PD-1 blockade in classical Hodgkin lymphoma. V was pared by 4 bases and J by 2 bases, with 2 bases of the junction left unmatched. This CDR3 contains 14 residues. Germline V gene sequence: CDR1 MDHEN, CDR2 SYDVKM. Noted time point: cycle 4 day 1 (C4D1), after 5 to 7 weeks of nivolumab. Every single patient, without exception, relapsed after autologous stem cell transplantation, and brentuximab vedotin exposure varied. The best responses consisted of complete response, partial response or progressive disease. Points on this clone: The antigen is unknown.

Study findings and constraints: The drivers behind the repertoire differences, possibly disease activity or prior therapy, remain undefined. CD4+ but not CD8+ TCR diversity rose significantly by C4D1. Newly diagnosed patients reportedly had lower baseline TCR diversity than healthy donors.

Produced via immunoSEQ multiplex PCR; TCRdb's table is partial and in-frame only. The sample has roughly 41,000 clones, nearly 70% seen once; the top ten hold 2.6%. The sequenced sample was peripheral blood mononuclear cells (PBMCs), obtained before the fourth cycle of nivolumab. V usage is TRBV28 and J usage is TRBJ1-1; 9 positions agree with TRBD1. This sequence originates from a human donor with classical Hodgkin lymphoma. The CDR3 reads CASSWGQGNTEAFF. In nucleotides, the CDR3 is TGTGCCAGCAGTTGGGGACAGGGAAACACTGAAGCTTTCTTT. The complete variable domain, with remaining parts taken from reference TRBV28 and TRBJ1-1, reads DVKVTQSSRYLVKRTGEKVFLECVQDMDHENMFWYRQDPGLGLRLIYFSYDVKMKEKGDIPEGYSVSREKKERFSLILESASTNQTSMYLCASSWGQGNTEAFFGQGTRLTVV.